Only one count was recorded for the clone carrying this T cell receptor beta chain. Its target is unknown. The data belong to a study of cytomegalovirus exposure and HLA in healthy donors. In the PCR, 60 Vbeta and 13 Jbeta primers were used. Generated by immunoSEQ multiplex PCR, the TCRdb table keeps only in-frame clones and is missing some. This sample yields tens of thousands of clones, of which roughly 79% are seen a single time; about 4% belongs to the top ten. Study results and limitations: CMV serostatus was the sole immune exposure data available. The listing of 150 to 200 TCR beta chains classed them as cytomegalovirus-associated. Links to common viral pathogens appeared, in a later analysis, for several of the most significant clusters.

The CDR3 runs 14 residues. V lost 5 bases and J lost 5; bases outside the gene matches: 10. Germline-derived CDR1 and CDR2 are GTSNPN and SVGIG (reference sequence). Sequencing used PBMCs. The chain recombines TRBV30 with TRBJ1-1, with 8 positions matching TRBD1. The receptor comes from a woman between 35 and 50 years old in good health and CMV-seronegative. DNA for the CDR3: TGTGCCTGGGCAGGGGGCGCCTTGGTAACTGAAGCTTTCTTT. Protein sequence: CAWAGGALVTEAFF.